The 22 T cell receptor beta chains reported below all come from one sample, sequenced in a study of quantifying T cell responses using KT2 cells. For the study at large: RNA was reverse transcribed with TCR alpha and beta constant-region primers.

Each cDNA got a UMI-containing oligo ligated at its 3' end. The first PCR ran approximately 4 cycles with an equimolar RC1.1 and RC1.2 beta primer mix. One entry per CDR3 protein results from TCRdb running MiXCR on the UMI-ligation and nested PCR reads. Of about 41,000 distinct CDR3 sequences in the sample, about a sixth were seen once. Sequenced material: PBMCs spiked with cells of the T cell clone KT2. The source of these receptors is a human donor.

Ten or more counts support this clonotype. The chain combines TRBV6-6 with TRBJ1-5, with D possibly being TRBD1 (6 bases). CDR3 size: 15 residues. CDR1 is MNHNY, CDR2 SVGAGI, per germline (reference sequence). V lost 5 bases to trimming and J lost 1 base, with 12 bases between them. CDR3 amino acids: CASSRGGQSNQPQHF. In DNA form, the CDR3 reads TGTGCCAGCAGTCGGGGTGGACAGAGCAATCAGCCCCAGCATTTT.

This clonotype was picked up a small number of times. This rearrangement joins TRBV4-1 to TRBJ1-4, with D unresolved. This CDR3 spans 15 amino acids. The V gene lost 1 base and the J gene lost 5 bases, with 11 bases spanning the gap. The germline gives CDR1 MGHRA, CDR2 YSYEKL. The CDR3 DNA is TGCGCCAGCAGCCAAGCGGGGTTAGGGAATGAAAAACTGTTTTTT. Protein: CASSQAGLGNEKLFF.

CDR3 region: CASSEIDRVRDEQFF. The CDR3 DNA is TGTGCCAGCAGTGAAATCGACAGGGTCAGGGATGAGCAGTTCTTC. V is TRBV6-1 and J is TRBJ2-1, with 7 bases matching TRBD1. The CDR3 extends over 15 amino acids. V lost 2 bases and J lost 8; bases outside the gene matches: 9. CDR1 and CDR2 (germline): MNHNS, SASEGT.

This clonotype was observed many times. J is TRBJ2-5 and V is TRBV5-4; TRBD1 matches 7 bases. V was clipped by 0 bases and J by 5 bases; unmatched bases: 10. The CDR3 covers 16 residues. CDR1 SGHNT and CDR2 YYREEE come from the germline V gene (reference sequence). The CDR3 DNA is TGTGCCAGCAGCTTGGTTGGGTCGACAGGGCAGGAGACCCAGTACTTC. Amino acids: CASSLVGSTGQETQYF.

This clonotype was observed a handful of times. V usage is TRBV24-1 and J usage is TRBJ2-6; TRBD2 matches 10 bases. The germline gives CDR1 KGHDR, CDR2 SFDVKD. Trimming removed 9 bases from V and 0 bases from J; junction bases left unmatched: 10. CDR3 length: 18 residues. The CDR3 nucleotides read TGTGCCACCCCCTCGCCCCAGCGGGGGGGCTCTGGGGCCAACGTCCTGACTTTC. Translating it yields CATPSPQRGGSGANVLTF.

This clonotype was seen a handful of times. The V and J genes are TRBV3-1 and TRBJ2-7; D is unresolved. The CDR3 consists of 13 residues. Germline values: CDR1 LGHDT, CDR2 YNNKEL (reference sequence). V dropped 0 bases and J dropped 3 bases, with 6 bases sitting between them. CDR3 bases: TGTGCCAGCAGCCAAGATCGGAGCTACGAGCAGTACTTC. It specifies CASSQDRSYEQYF.

This clonotype has only a few counts. The V gene is TRBV14, the J gene TRBJ2-6; 7 nucleotides align to TRBD1. The CDR3 covers 17 residues. Unmatched junction bases numbered 9, after V lost 4 bases and J lost 3 bases. Per the germline V gene, CDR1 is SGHDN and CDR2 is FVKESK. The CDR3, as DNA: TGTGCCAGCAGCCCCCGACAGGGATTGTATGGGGCCAACGTCCTGACTTTC. This gives the protein CASSPRQGLYGANVLTF.

This clonotype was seen repeatedly, ten times or more. The V call is TRBV7-2, the J call TRBJ2-2; maybe TRBD1 (6 bases). Trimming pared 3 bases from V and 1 base from J, leaving 6 bases between. The CDR3 runs 14 residues. The germline CDR1 and CDR2 sequences are SGHTA and FQGNSA. The CDR3: CASSLDRNTGELFF. DNA for the CDR3: TGTGCCAGCAGCTTGGACAGGAACACCGGGGAGCTGTTTTTT.

This clonotype was detected a few times. The V call is TRBV3-1, the J call TRBJ2-5, with 7 positions matching TRBD1. Germline trimming cut 3 bases from V and 5 bases from J; bases unmatched to any gene: 9. Germline V CDR1 and CDR2: LGHDT, YNNKEL (reference sequence). The CDR3 contains 15 residues. The DNA of the CDR3 is TGTGCCAGCAGCCACCTCCGGACAGGAAAGGAGACCCAGTACTTC. It is translated as CASSHLRTGKETQYF.

The J gene is TRBJ2-1, the V gene TRBV5-5, with TRBD2 matching over 10 bases. There are 15 residues in the CDR3. Germline trimming cut 4 bases from V and 5 bases from J; bases unmatched to any gene: 6. Germline CDR1 is SGHKS and CDR2 is YYEKEE (reference sequence). This CDR3 is CASSRTSGLNNEQFF. CDR3 nucleotides: TGTGCCAGCAGCCGGACTAGCGGTCTGAACAATGAGCAGTTCTTC. The full variable domain, completed using reference TRBV5-5 and TRBJ2-1, is DAGVTQSPTHLIKTRGQQVTLRCSPISGHKSVSWYQQVLGQGPQFIFQYYEKEERGRGNFPDRFSARQFPNYSSELNVNALLLGDSALYLCASSRTSGLNNEQFFGPGTRLTVL.

This clonotype was observed many times. This chain links TRBV5-6 with TRBJ2-6; the D gene is possibly TRBD2 (5 bases). Trimming cost V 3 bases and J 1 base, with 14 bases left between them. Germline CDR1 SGHDT, CDR2 YYEEEE. The CDR3 is 17 residues long. CDR3 in amino acids: CASSWSRLHSGANVLTF. DNA for the CDR3: TGTGCCAGCAGCTGGAGCAGACTACATTCTGGGGCCAACGTCCTGACTTTC.

This clonotype was picked up a small number of times. The V and J genes are TRBV20-1 and TRBJ2-7; D ambiguous. CDR3 length: 13 amino acids. V shed 5 bases and J shed 3 bases, with 14 bases lying between them. Germline assignment: CDR1 DFQATT and CDR2 SNEGSKA (reference sequence). The chain's CDR3 is CSAALTRSYEQYF. The CDR3 DNA sequence: TGCAGTGCTGCGCTCACCAGGAGCTACGAGCAGTACTTC.

This clonotype was seen only a few times. V gene TRBV7-9 combines with J gene TRBJ1-4; no definite D call. Germline V gives CDR1 SEHNR, CDR2 FQNEAQ (reference sequence). The CDR3 totals 14 residues. V was clipped by 3 bases and J by 6 bases, with 11 bases between them. The DNA for the CDR3 is TGTGCCAGCAGCTTTTCTCTGGGCGATGAAAAACTGTTTTTT. It codes for CASSFSLGDEKLFF. The variable domain in full, with the rest retrieved from reference TRBV7-9 and TRBJ1-4, is DTGVSQNPRHKITKRGQNVTFRCDPISEHNRLYWYRQTLGQGPEFLTYFQNEAQLEKSRLLSDRFSAERPKGSFSTLEIQRTEQGDSAMYLCASSFSLGDEKLFFGSGTQLSVL.

The chain joins TRBV28 to TRBJ2-5; 12 bases map to TRBD1. Germline V gene sequence: CDR1 MDHEN, CDR2 SYDVKM. The J segment lost 5 bases and the V segment lost 4 bases, leaving 8 bases of the junction unmatched. This CDR3 is 16 amino acids long. The CDR3 bases are TGTGCCAGCAGTTCCCCCGGGACAGGGGGCTTGGAGACCCAGTACTTC. It is translated as CASSSPGTGGLETQYF. Filled out from reference TRBV28 and TRBJ2-5, the complete variable domain reads DVKVTQSSRYLVKRTGEKVFLECVQDMDHENMFWYRQDPGLGLRLIYFSYDVKMKEKGDIPEGYSVSREKKERFSLILESASTNQTSMYLCASSSPGTGGLETQYFGPGTRLLVL.

The chain is built from TRBV6-6 and TRBJ2-7; 12 nucleotides align to TRBD2. Unmatched junction bases numbered 14, after V lost 7 bases and J lost 1 base. The germline V gene encodes CDR1 MNHNY and CDR2 SVGAGI (reference sequence). The CDR3 length is 18 residues. The CDR3 loop is CASTPRALLAGGSYEQYF. CDR3 DNA: TGTGCCAGCACCCCCCGGGCCCTACTAGCGGGAGGTTCCTACGAGCAGTACTTC.

This clonotype was detected only a few times. V usage is TRBV7-9 and J usage is TRBJ1-1; D uncertain. Trimming cost V 5 bases and J 11 bases, with 12 bases left between them. This CDR3 has 11 amino acids. Germline V lookup: CDR1 SEHNR, CDR2 FQNEAQ (reference sequence). CDR3 DNA: TGTGCCAGCAGCCCCGTGTCCTCTGCTTTCTTT. Translation gives CASSPVSSAFF.

The rearrangement links TRBV12-3 or TRBV12-4 to TRBJ1-1; D call uncertain. Trimming removed 3 bases at V and 7 bases at J, with 12 bases between. CDR3 length equals 13 residues. CDR3 loop: CASSFQFRGEAFF. CDR3 sequence (DNA): TGTGCCAGCAGTTTTCAGTTCCGGGGTGAAGCTTTCTTT.

This clonotype occurred a few times. The J gene is TRBJ2-5, the V gene TRBV5-1; no clear D gene. The CDR3 is 13 residues long. Between the trimmed V and J ends, which lost 0 bases and 5 bases, there was a span of 8 bases. Germline CDR1 is SGHRS and CDR2 is YFSETQ. As DNA, the CDR3 is TGCGCCAGCAGCTTGGGTCTGGGGGAGACCCAGTACTTC. It translates to CASSLGLGETQYF.

This clonotype came up many times. The gene calls are TRBV10-1 and TRBJ2-5; no reliable D call. V was cut by 3 bases and J by 0 bases, with 11 bases left in between. Germline CDR1 is WNHNN and CDR2 is SYGVQD (reference sequence). The CDR3 consists of 15 residues. CDR3: CASSERFDDQETQYF. The CDR3 DNA is TGCGCCAGCAGTGAACGGTTCGACGACCAAGAGACCCAGTACTTC.

The V and J genes are TRBV4-2 and TRBJ2-7; 10 bases map to TRBD1. The CDR3 has 13 amino acids. Trimming cost V 4 bases and J 5 bases; bases outside gene matches: 2. Germline loops: CDR1 LGHNA, CDR2 YNFKEQ. CDR3 sequence: CASSRTGGNEQYF. The CDR3 DNA is TGTGCCAGCAGCCGGACAGGGGGAAACGAGCAGTACTTC.

This clonotype was picked up many times. The chain is built from TRBV29-1 and TRBJ1-3, with D hard to call. This CDR3 contains 16 residues. The germline V gene has CDR1 SQVTM and CDR2 ANQGSEA. Trimming took 0 bases from V and 0 from J, leaving 12 bases between them. For the CDR3, the DNA is TGCAGCGTTGAAGATGTGTGTGCGAACTCTGGAAACACCATATATTTT. It encodes CSVEDVCANSGNTIYF.

In nucleotides, the CDR3 is TGTGCCAGCAGCCAGCAGGACTCCCCGAACACCGGGGAGCTGTTTTTT. It yields the protein CASSQQDSPNTGELFF. The V call is TRBV14, the J call TRBJ2-2, with D possibly being TRBD2 (5 bases). The CDR3 has 16 amino acids. V was shortened by 3 bases and J by 0 bases, with 11 bases between the two germline ends. CDR1 and CDR2 (germline): SGHDN, FVKESK.